The TCR delta chain described here comes from a study of fetal and pediatric gammadelta thymocytes (dated by TCRdb to 2022 to 2024). Notes on the research overall: The bulk gammadelta thymocyte repertoires combined previously published and newly generated, unpublished data and were used to strengthen a single-cell study of gammadelta thymocyte development. Bulk gammadelta thymocyte repertoires combined previously published data (refs 27,28) with unpublished data. In total, the bulk gammadelta thymocyte repertoire set covered approximately ten subjects, made up of 7 pediatric thymus donors and 3 fetal thymus donors. Bulk TCR repertoire data were included to raise the number of subjects and reinforce the CDR3 publicity analysis. Paper-wide results and their limitations: Compared with post-natal repertoires, fetal gammadelta thymocyte repertoires had previously been reported to be enriched for TRDV2, TRGV8 and TRGV9 usage, low N additions and public CDR3s.

The CDR3 holds 18 amino acids from the cysteine to the phenylalanine. Just the 54-base CDR3 DNA is kept, in frame starting at base 1. From V the trimming removes 2 bases and from J it removes 2 bases, while the gene matches leave 2 bases of the junction unaccounted for. The CDR1 and CDR2 encoded by the germline V gene are GEAIGNYY and EKD. For sequencing, an Illumina MiSeq was employed. As for the original processing: For publicity analysis, the Vgamma9Vdelta2 and nonVgamma9Vdelta2 bulk CDR3 files were merged for each subject into one combined repertoire per subject. CDR3 publicity was given a score from 0 to 19 by checking each amino acid sequence across 9 single-cell datasets and 9 to 10 bulk repertoires with base R and dplyr. Identical DNA sequences were merged into single rows after TCRdb reprocessed the public reads with CATT. TCRdb's processing, not the authors', yielded these V and J calls. The sample table records some 730 delta-chain clones; around 19% of these occur just once. The ten top clones hold roughly a sixth of the sample.

This clone is described as medium-sized (0.01 to 0.1%). Its antigen is currently not known. One base away there is no much larger clone; base qualities are not given. Fetal thymuses were obtained in Singapore from elective pregnancy terminations carried out for socio-psychological reasons at about 14 to 22 weeks estimated gestational age. All fetuses were assessed as structurally normal by ultrasound before termination and by gross morphological examination after termination. Thymocytes were stained with Zombie NIR viability dye plus antibodies to CD3 (UCHT1), TCRgammadelta (11F2), TCRVgamma9 (IMMU360) and TCRVdelta2 (IMMU389). Bulk TRD and TRG CDR3 repertoires were produced separately from sorted Vgamma9Vdelta2 and nonVgamma9Vdelta2 gammadelta thymocytes taken from human fetal and pediatric thymuses. As previously described, thymic cell suspensions were prepared from both fetal and post-natal thymuses. NonVgamma9Vdelta2 thymocytes were sorted as CD3+ gammadeltaTCR+ cells that did not have the Vgamma9+Vdelta2+ phenotype. A FACS Aria III cell sorter (BD Biosciences) was used to carry out the cell sorting.

Sequencing input: non-Vgamma9Vdelta2 gamma-delta T cells from the thymus. This specimen's cell subset or site label, interpreted: CD3+gammadeltaTCR+ thymocytes not co-expressing Vgamma9 and Vdelta2. The rearranged segments are TRDV2 and TRDJ3; a stretch of 13 junction bases matches TRDD3. The TCR sequence derives from a human fetus. The CDR3 region: CACDKTGGYAWDTRQMFF. The nucleotides are TGTGCCTGTGACAAAACTGGGGGATACGCCTGGGACACCCGACAGATGTTTTTC.